This TCR beta chain was profiled in a study of T cell responses to AZD1222 COVID-19 vaccine. Study outcomes and limitations: Among AZD1222 vaccinees, only 5 to 7 were seropositive at baseline. There were repertoire samples only from the period after the peak T cell response.

The V gene's germline CDR1 is MGHRA and CDR2 YSYEKL. V gave up 1 base and J gave up 9 bases, with 16 bases separating them. The CDR3 spans 15 residues. Measured with immunoSEQ multiplex PCR; TCRdb has only the in-frame clones, and not every one. The sample shows about 110,000 clones, around 94% of them seen only once. Regarding this clone: Its antigen is as yet unknown.

The sequences come from peripheral blood, collected on day 0 of AZD1222 vaccination. The source of this sequence is an adult in good health. The chain combines TRBV4-1 with TRBJ1-5; D remains unclear. The CDR3 loop is CASSQVNSFKGPQHF. The CDR3 DNA reads TGCGCCAGCAGCCAAGTGAACTCCTTTAAGGGGCCCCAGCATTTT.